The entry that follows covers one T cell receptor beta chain sequence. Its antigen is not identified. This specimen belongs to a study of T-cell memory formation after mild COVID-19. General study findings and limits: Largely, contracting CD4+ clones fell within CM and EM, and contracting CD8+ clones within EMRA. A second wave expanding day 15 to 37 was CD4+-biased; contracting clones were balanced. Memory from before infection featured some responding clones, which suggests cross-reactive memory joined.

Via MiXCR, TCRdb re-called the 5' RACE reads, giving one row per CDR3 protein. The data hold fewer than 350,000 distinct CDR3 sequences, with about 16% observed a single time. This CDR3 is 14 amino acids long. V was clipped by 10 bases and J by 1 base; unmatched bases: 3. CDR1 is WNHNN, CDR2 SYGVQD, per germline (reference sequence). The rearrangement links TRBV10-1 to TRBJ2-2, with 10 bases that match TRBD2. This TCR was recovered from a man aged 18 to 29 who had mild COVID-19 (a few samples of this study predate the infection). Cell type and time point are not known. Sequencing was done on a sample of PBMCs or a T cell subset sorted from them (not recorded which). CDR3 in amino acids: CATSSGGNTGELFF. CDR3 DNA: TGCGCCACCTCTAGCGGGGGGAACACCGGGGAGCTGTTTTTT.